The clone carrying this TCR beta chain has at least ten counts. Its specificity is not known. This CDR3 is 15 amino acids long. Germline lookup yields CDR1 SEHNR and CDR2 FQNEAQ (reference sequence). The V end lost 8 bases, the J end lost 4 bases, and 17 bases lay between the germline ends. Reverse transcription used around 500 ng RNA and constant-region primers for alpha and beta. Alpha and beta chain libraries were made separately by chain-specific third strand synthesis with multiplexing indices. TCRdb reprocessed the 5' RACE reads via MiXCR and lists one record per CDR3 protein. Here the sample spans under 20,000 distinct CDR3 sequences, about 9.5% being singletons. The data were taken from a study of HIV-infected patients and healthy controls. Points from the study as a whole: Eight alpha and eight beta V genes differed significantly in mean usage between HIV-infected patients and controls. MAIT alpha-chain CDR3s were frequent in healthy controls, depleted in HIV+.

The repertoire came from unfractionated whole blood and reflected all unsorted peripheral T cells. The RNA source was an approximately 2.5 ml peripheral blood draw. V usage is TRBV7-9 and J usage is TRBJ2-2; a possible D gene is TRBD2 (5 bases). The sequencing input was blood. The source is an adult in good health. CDR3 sequence reads: CASPPGGYGTGELFF. The CDR3 DNA is TGTGCCAGCCCCCCCGGAGGCTATGGCACCGGGGAGCTGTTTTTT.